Following are 14 T cell receptor beta chains from one sample sequenced in a study of T-cell reconstitution after alpha-beta-depleted transplantation in children. Molecular barcoding with unique molecular identifiers was used for the TCRbeta library. TCRdb fed the PCR reads into MiXCR, producing one record per CDR3 protein. The sample shows 600,000 or so distinct CDR3 sequences, roughly 23% of them seen only once. The sample in question was PBMCs, mostly from graft donor cells, obtained 360 days after TCRalphabeta/CD19-depleted stem cell transplant. The receptors were sampled from a boy less than two years old who had a stem cell transplant for acute myeloid leukemia, so the T cells may come from the graft donor.

This sequence joins TRBV6-1 and TRBJ1-6; 7 bases match TRBD1. CDR1 and CDR2 (germline): MNHNS, SASEGT. Trimming cost V 5 bases and J 6 bases; bases outside gene matches: 10. The CDR3 is 16 amino acids. The CDR3 DNA follows: TGTGCCAGCAGTCGCACCGGGACAGCTTCTAATTCACCCCTCCACTTT. Translated: CASSRTGTASNSPLHF.

This clonotype was recorded at least ten times. This rearrangement joins TRBV20-1 to TRBJ2-7, with 9 bases lining up with TRBD1. CDR1 DFQATT and CDR2 SNEGSKA come from the germline V gene (reference sequence). Trimming took 6 bases from V and 2 from J; bases not matched to a gene: 11. The CDR3 sequence is 15 residues long. CDR3 DNA: TGCAGTGCCGCGAGCCAAACAGGGGGCCCCTACGAGCAGTACTTC. As protein: CSAASQTGGPYEQYF.

This clonotype has ten or more counts. The V and J genes are TRBV12-3 or TRBV12-4 and TRBJ1-1; D is unresolved. Trimming pared 5 bases from V and 1 base from J, leaving 14 bases between. There are 15 residues in the CDR3. CDR3 protein: CASSELLGPNTEAFF. CDR3 bases: TGTGCCAGCAGTGAACTCCTCGGGCCGAACACTGAAGCTTTCTTT.

This clonotype showed up just once. The chain couples TRBV12-3 or TRBV12-4 to TRBJ2-6; TRBD1 might be the D (5 bases). This CDR3 has 15 amino acids. Trimming removed 1 base at V and 12 bases at J, with 16 bases between. The CDR3 reads CASSLGPGLWGVLTF. CDR3 sequence (DNA): TGTGCCAGCAGTTTAGGCCCAGGGCTTTGGGGCGTCCTGACTTTC.

At least ten counts were recorded for this clonotype. The V call is TRBV10-3, the J call TRBJ1-1; the match to TRBD1 covers 7 bases. The trim removed 0 bases at V and 5 bases at J, leaving 6 bases unmatched. CDR3 length: 15 residues. Germline values: CDR1 ENHRY, CDR2 SYGVKD. DNA of the CDR3: TGTGCCATCAGTGAGTCGACAGGGCGAAAGACTGAAGCTTTCTTT. Amino acid sequence: CAISESTGRKTEAFF.

The gene calls are TRBV27 and TRBJ2-5; D is unclear. The germline V gene has CDR1 MNHEY and CDR2 SMNVEV (reference sequence). The CDR3 has 15 residues. V lost 3 bases and J 5 bases, leaving 16 bases between the germline ends. The CDR3 DNA follows: TGTGCCAGCAGTTTGGGGTACGGATTCGACGAGACCCAGTACTTC. Its translation is CASSLGYGFDETQYF.

This clonotype appeared many times. This chain links TRBV12-5 with TRBJ2-5; D might be TRBD1 (6 bases). Trimming took 1 base from V and 5 from J, leaving 11 bases between them. The length of the CDR3 is 14 residues. Germline V gene lookup returns CDR1 LGHNT and CDR2 FRNRAP. Here the CDR3 DNA reads TGTGCTAGTGGTTTGGGGACAGAAAGGGAGACCCAGTACTTC. It encodes CASGLGTERETQYF.

This clonotype has at least ten counts. The chain couples TRBV6-5 to TRBJ1-5, with a possible D match to TRBD1 (5 bases). Germline loops: CDR1 MNHEY, CDR2 SVGAGI. V lost 0 bases to trimming and J lost 4 bases, with 13 bases between them. The CDR3 extends over 16 amino acids. CDR3 in DNA: TGTGCCAGCAGTTACTCCAAACCTGGGGGAAATCAGCCCCAGCATTTT. As protein: CASSYSKPGGNQPQHF.

The V gene is TRBV9, the J gene TRBJ2-7, with TRBD1 matching 8 bases. The junction had 3 bases not matched to a gene; V was cut back by 8 bases and J by 5 bases. CDR1 and CDR2 from the germline V gene are SGDLS and YYNGEE. CDR3 size: 11 residues. The CDR3 reads CARDRDNEQYV. In DNA, the CDR3 is TGTGCCAGGGACAGGGACAACGAGCAGTACGTC.

This clonotype was counted ten times or more. The V gene is TRBV7-6, the J gene TRBJ2-5, with D possibly TRBD2 on 6 matching bases. The V end lost 3 bases, the J end lost 2 bases, and 13 bases lay between the germline ends. In germline, CDR1 is SGHVS, CDR2 FNYEAQ. This CDR3 spans 15 amino acids. The CDR3 here is CASSLWDFPQETQYF. Here the CDR3 DNA reads TGTGCCAGCAGCTTGTGGGACTTCCCGCAAGAGACCCAGTACTTC. The full variable domain, rest sourced from reference TRBV7-6 and TRBJ2-5, is GAGVSQSPRYKVTKRGQDVALRCDPISGHVSLYWYRQALGQGPEFLTYFNYEAQQDKSGLPNDRFSAERPEGSISTLTIQRTEQRDSAMYRCASSLWDFPQETQYFGPGTRLLVL.

V and J are TRBV4-3 and TRBJ2-3; 8 bases are a match to TRBD2. The germline CDR1 and CDR2 sequences are LGHNA and YSLEER. The CDR3 has 16 residues. Germline trimming cut 4 bases from V and 6 bases from J; bases unmatched to any gene: 12. CDR3 coding DNA: TGCGCCAGCAGCCGAAGAGCGGGGGCTTTGGGGGATACGCAGTATTTT. It codes for CASSRRAGALGDTQYF.

This clonotype has just a few counts. The V and J genes are TRBV20-1 and TRBJ1-5; D is undetermined. Looked up from germline, CDR1 is DFQATT and CDR2 is SNEGSKA (reference sequence). Trimming took off 6 bases at V and 0 bases at J, with 9 bases between the two ends. There are 13 residues in the CDR3. The CDR3: CSALGRSNQPQHF. The DNA of the CDR3 is TGCAGTGCCCTCGGACGTAGCAATCAGCCCCAGCATTTT.

The chain combines TRBV5-1 with TRBJ2-1; D is ambiguous. The CDR3 contains 11 residues. Germline CDR1 is SGHRS and CDR2 is YFSETQ. V lost 1 base and J 8 bases, leaving 4 bases between the germline ends. The CDR3 is CASSLYDEQFF. As DNA, the CDR3 is TGCGCCAGCAGCTTGTACGATGAGCAGTTCTTC.

In its sample, this clonotype was seen many times. V gene TRBV11-3 combines with J gene TRBJ2-5; no reliable D call. The CDR3 totals 13 residues. V lost 3 bases, J lost 3 bases, and 8 bases lay in between. Germline assignment: CDR1 SGHNT and CDR2 YENEEA. The CDR3: CASSFSTEETQYF. In nucleotides, the CDR3 is TGTGCCAGCAGCTTCTCGACGGAAGAGACCCAGTACTTC.